Listed below are T cell receptor beta chains from one sample, sequenced in a study of blood T cell repertoires in COVID-19. TCRdb's table, derived via immunoSEQ multiplex PCR, lists solely in-frame clones and lacks some. The table records over 200,000 clones, around 90% of them present only once. Sequencing was performed on PBMCs or T cells enriched from blood (not recorded which). The receptors derive from a man between 25 and 39 years old who had recovered from COVID-19. CDR3s include the opening cysteine and the closing phenylalanine or tryptophan. The order of the fields is CDR3 DNA, CDR3 protein, D gene, clone size, V gene, J gene. The D gene is left open where the match is weak. Clone size appears in some rows only: once, few, many, or a class for an expanded clone.

CDR3 DNA: TGTGCCAGCAGTGACTCGCTAATCACTTTCTTT
CDR3 protein: CASSDSLITFF
D gene: -
clone size: -
V gene: TRBV6-4
J gene: TRBJ1-1

CDR3 DNA: TGTGCCAGCACCTCTCGACTAGCGGGAGACGAGCAGTACTTC
CDR3 protein: CASTSRLAGDEQYF
D gene: TRBD2
clone size: -
V gene: TRBV7-2
J gene: TRBJ2-7

CDR3 DNA: TGTGCCAGCAGCCCCGGCTCCGGGACTATAAACTACAATGAGCAGTTCTTC
CDR3 protein: CASSPGSGTINYNEQFF
D gene: TRBD2
clone size: -
V gene: TRBV28
J gene: TRBJ2-1

CDR3 DNA: TGTGCCAGCAGTTTAGGGGGCTACAATCAGCCCCAGCATTTT
CDR3 protein: CASSLGGYNQPQHF
D gene: -
clone size: -
V gene: TRBV27
J gene: TRBJ1-5

CDR3 DNA: TGTGCCAGTAGGGAGGGTATATATGGCTACACCTTC
CDR3 protein: CASREGIYGYTF
D gene: -
clone size: -
V gene: TRBV7-2
J gene: TRBJ1-2

CDR3 DNA: TGTGCCAGCAGACCCGGGACAAAATTCGGCGAAAAACTGTTTTTT
CDR3 protein: CASRPGTKFGEKLFF
D gene: -
clone size: -
V gene: TRBV28
J gene: TRBJ1-4

CDR3 DNA: TGCGCCAGCAGTGATGGAGGGGTTCAGCCCCAGCATTTT
CDR3 protein: CASSDGGVQPQHF
D gene: -
clone size: once
V gene: TRBV10-2
J gene: TRBJ1-5

CDR3 DNA: TGTGCCAGCAGCCCCAGACGGGACAGGAGCTCCTACGAGCAGTACTTC
CDR3 protein: CASSPRRDRSSYEQYF
D gene: TRBD1
clone size: -
V gene: TRBV7-2
J gene: TRBJ2-7

CDR3 DNA: TGCGCCAGCAGCCAACTAGCGGGGATTGGGAATGAGCAGTTCTTC
CDR3 protein: CASSQLAGIGNEQFF
D gene: TRBD2
clone size: -
V gene: TRBV4-1
J gene: TRBJ2-1

CDR3 DNA: TGTGCCAGCATCAAATCCGGGACAGGGGGCACCGGGGAGCTGTTTTTT
CDR3 protein: CASIKSGTGGTGELFF
D gene: TRBD1
clone size: -
V gene: TRBV7-9
J gene: TRBJ2-2

CDR3 DNA: TGCGCCAGCAGCCCGGGTTTTAATCAGCCCCAGCATTTT
CDR3 protein: CASSPGFNQPQHF
D gene: -
clone size: many
V gene: TRBV5-1
J gene: TRBJ1-5

CDR3 DNA: TGTGCCAGCAGCATGAGGCCCGGCAACTATGGCTACACCTTC
CDR3 protein: CASSMRPGNYGYTF
D gene: -
clone size: -
V gene: TRBV13
J gene: TRBJ1-2

CDR3 DNA: TGCGCCAGCAGCTTGCGAGGGCCGGGCGACGAGCAGTACTTC
CDR3 protein: CASSLRGPGDEQYF
D gene: -
clone size: -
V gene: TRBV5-1
J gene: TRBJ2-7

CDR3 DNA: TGCAGCGTTGTCATGGCGGACAGGGCCGTGGCTGGAAACACCATATATTTT
CDR3 protein: CSVVMADRAVAGNTIYF
D gene: TRBD1
clone size: -
V gene: TRBV29-1
J gene: TRBJ1-3

CDR3 DNA: TGTGCCAGCAGCCGGAATCAGGGGGGTTCCTACGAGCAGTACTTC
CDR3 protein: CASSRNQGGSYEQYF
D gene: -
clone size: -
V gene: TRBV5-4
J gene: TRBJ2-7

CDR3 DNA: TGTGCCAGCAGCCTCCTCGGCCGGACTCCCTCCTACAATGAGCAGTTCTTC
CDR3 protein: CASSLLGRTPSYNEQFF
D gene: -
clone size: -
V gene: TRBV7-9
J gene: TRBJ2-1

CDR3 DNA: TGTGCCAGCAAGGAGGGTTCGAACACCGGGGAGCTGTTTTTT
CDR3 protein: CASKEGSNTGELFF
D gene: -
clone size: -
V gene: TRBV28
J gene: TRBJ2-2